This T cell receptor (beta chain) was profiled in a study of OX40 agonist ivuxolimab in advanced cancers. The CDR3 covers 14 residues. V was clipped by 11 bases and J by 7 bases, with 21 bases between them. The germline V gene has CDR1 MNHNY and CDR2 SVGAGI (reference sequence). Generated by immunoSEQ multiplex PCR, the TCRdb table keeps only in-frame clones and is missing some. The table records about 60,000 clones, 86% of them present only once. The sample here was CD4+ or CD8+ T cells sorted from blood, taken in a trial of the OX40 agonist ivuxolimab. This clonotype originated in an adult with an advanced solid tumor such as melanoma, head and neck, liver or kidney cancer. The V and J genes are TRBV6-6 and TRBJ2-1; D assignment may be TRBD1 or TRBD2 (7 bases each). The CDR3 region has the DNA TGTGCCGGGGGGGACAGCAATCAGGGTAATGAGCAGTTCTTC. It encodes CAGGDSNQGNEQFF.